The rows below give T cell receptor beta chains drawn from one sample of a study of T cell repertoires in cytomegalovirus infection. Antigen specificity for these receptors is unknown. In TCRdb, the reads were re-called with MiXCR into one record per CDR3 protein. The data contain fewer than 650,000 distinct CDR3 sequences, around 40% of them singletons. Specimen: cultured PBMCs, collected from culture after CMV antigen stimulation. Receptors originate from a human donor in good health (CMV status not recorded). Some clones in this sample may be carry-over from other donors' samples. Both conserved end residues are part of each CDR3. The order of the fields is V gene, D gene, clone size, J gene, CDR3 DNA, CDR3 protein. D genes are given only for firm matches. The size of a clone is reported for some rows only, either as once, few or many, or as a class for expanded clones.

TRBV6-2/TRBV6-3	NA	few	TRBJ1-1	TGTGCCAGCAGGGACCCGAGGACTGAAGCTTTCTTT	CASRDPRTEAFF
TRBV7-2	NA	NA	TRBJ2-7	TGTGCCAGCAGCTTCGGGCAGGGCGGAACCTACGAGCAGTACTTC	CASSFGQGGTYEQYF
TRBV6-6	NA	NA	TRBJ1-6	TGTGCCAGCAGAGAGGGAGTCACCTATAATTCACCCCTCCACTTT	CASREGVTYNSPLHF
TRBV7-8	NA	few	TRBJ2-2	TGTGCCAGCAGCTTAGCGGGCGGAGGAAGGAGGTCCGGGGAGCTGTTTTTT	CASSLAGGGRRSGELFF
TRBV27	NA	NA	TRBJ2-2	TGTGCCAGCAGTCCAGACCGATTTGGGGCCGGGGAGCTGTTTTTT	CASSPDRFGAGELFF
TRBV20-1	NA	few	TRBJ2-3	TGCAGTGCGACCCCCGGATTGGGGGACACAGATACGCAGTATTTT	CSATPGLGDTDTQYF
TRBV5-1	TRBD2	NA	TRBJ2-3	TGCGCCAGCAGCTTACGCGGGAGTGGGGGCACAGATACGCAGTATTTT	CASSLRGSGGTDTQYF
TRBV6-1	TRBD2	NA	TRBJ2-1	TGTGCCAGCAGTCCCGGGACTAGCGGGGGGGCCGGTGAGCAGTTCTTC	CASSPGTSGGAGEQFF
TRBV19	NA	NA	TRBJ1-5	TGTGCCAGTAGTATCGGGGGTTGGCAGGCCGATCAGCCCCAGCATTTT	CASSIGGWQADQPQHF
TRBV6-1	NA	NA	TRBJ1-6	TGTGCCAGCAGTGAAAGGGTTCCGAATTCACCCCTCCACTTT	CASSERVPNSPLHF
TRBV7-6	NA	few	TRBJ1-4	TGTGCCAGCAGCTTAGCGGGGGCCGCTCGAGTAGAAAAACTGTTTTTT	CASSLAGAARVEKLFF